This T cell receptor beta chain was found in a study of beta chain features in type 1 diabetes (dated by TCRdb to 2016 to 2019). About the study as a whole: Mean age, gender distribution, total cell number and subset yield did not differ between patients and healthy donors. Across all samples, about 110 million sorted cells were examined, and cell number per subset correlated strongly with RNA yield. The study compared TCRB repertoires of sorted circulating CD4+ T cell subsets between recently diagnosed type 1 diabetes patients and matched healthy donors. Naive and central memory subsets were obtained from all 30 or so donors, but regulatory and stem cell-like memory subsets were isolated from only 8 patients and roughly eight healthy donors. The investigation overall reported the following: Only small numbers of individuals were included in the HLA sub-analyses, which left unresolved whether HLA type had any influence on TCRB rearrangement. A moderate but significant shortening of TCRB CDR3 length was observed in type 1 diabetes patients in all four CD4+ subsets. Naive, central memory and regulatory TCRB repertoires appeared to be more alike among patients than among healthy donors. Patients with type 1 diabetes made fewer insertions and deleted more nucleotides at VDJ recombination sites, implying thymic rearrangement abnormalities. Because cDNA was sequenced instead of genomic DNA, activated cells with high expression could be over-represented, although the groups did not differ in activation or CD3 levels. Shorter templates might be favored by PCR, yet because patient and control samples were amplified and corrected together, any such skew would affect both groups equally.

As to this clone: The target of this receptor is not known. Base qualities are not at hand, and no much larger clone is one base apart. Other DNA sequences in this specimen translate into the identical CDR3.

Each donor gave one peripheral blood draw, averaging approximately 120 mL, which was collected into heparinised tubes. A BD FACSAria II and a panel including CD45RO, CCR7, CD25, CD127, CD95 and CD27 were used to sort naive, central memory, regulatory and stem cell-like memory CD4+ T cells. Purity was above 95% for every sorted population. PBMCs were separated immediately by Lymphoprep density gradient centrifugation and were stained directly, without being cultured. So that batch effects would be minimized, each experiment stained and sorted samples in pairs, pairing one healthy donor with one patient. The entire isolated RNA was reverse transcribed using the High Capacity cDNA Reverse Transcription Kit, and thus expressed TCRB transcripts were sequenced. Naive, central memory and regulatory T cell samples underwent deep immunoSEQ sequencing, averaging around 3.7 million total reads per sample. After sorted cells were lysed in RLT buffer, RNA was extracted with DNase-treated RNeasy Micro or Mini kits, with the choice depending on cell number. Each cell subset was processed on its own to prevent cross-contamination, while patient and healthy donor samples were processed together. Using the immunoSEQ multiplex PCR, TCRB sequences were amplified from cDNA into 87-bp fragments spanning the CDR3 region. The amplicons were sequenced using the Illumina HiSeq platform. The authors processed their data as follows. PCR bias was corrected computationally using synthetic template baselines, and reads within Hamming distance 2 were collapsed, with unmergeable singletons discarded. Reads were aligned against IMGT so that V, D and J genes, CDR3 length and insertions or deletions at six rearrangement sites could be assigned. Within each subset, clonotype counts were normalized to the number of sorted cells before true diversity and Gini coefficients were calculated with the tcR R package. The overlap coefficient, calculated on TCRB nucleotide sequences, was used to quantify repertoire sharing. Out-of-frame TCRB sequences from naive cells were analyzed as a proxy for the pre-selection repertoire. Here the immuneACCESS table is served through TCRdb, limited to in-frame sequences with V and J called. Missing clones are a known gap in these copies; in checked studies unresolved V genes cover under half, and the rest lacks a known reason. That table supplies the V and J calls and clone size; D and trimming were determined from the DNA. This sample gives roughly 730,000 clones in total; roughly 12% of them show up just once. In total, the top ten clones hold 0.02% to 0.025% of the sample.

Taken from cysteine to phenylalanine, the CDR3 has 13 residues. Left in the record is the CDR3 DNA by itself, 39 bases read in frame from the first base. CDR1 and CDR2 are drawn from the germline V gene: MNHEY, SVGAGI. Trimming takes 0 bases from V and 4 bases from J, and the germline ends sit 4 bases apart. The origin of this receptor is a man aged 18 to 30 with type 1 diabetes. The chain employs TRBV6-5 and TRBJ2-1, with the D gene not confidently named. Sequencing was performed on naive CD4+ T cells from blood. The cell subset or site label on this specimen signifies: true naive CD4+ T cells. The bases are TGTGCCAGCAGTTACTCCGGGTACAATGAGCAGTTCTTC. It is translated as CASSYSGYNEQFF.